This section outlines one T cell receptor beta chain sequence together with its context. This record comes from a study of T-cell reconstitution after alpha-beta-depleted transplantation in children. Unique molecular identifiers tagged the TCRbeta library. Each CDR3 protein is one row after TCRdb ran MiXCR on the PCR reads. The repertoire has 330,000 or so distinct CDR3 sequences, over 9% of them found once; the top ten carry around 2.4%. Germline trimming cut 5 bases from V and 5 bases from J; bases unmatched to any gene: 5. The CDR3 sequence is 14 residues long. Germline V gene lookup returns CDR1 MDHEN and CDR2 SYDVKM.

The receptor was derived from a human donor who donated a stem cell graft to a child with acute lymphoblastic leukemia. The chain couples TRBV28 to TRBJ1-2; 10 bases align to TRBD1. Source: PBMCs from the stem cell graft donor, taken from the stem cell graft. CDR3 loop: CASSQPGQGYGYTF. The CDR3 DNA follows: TGTGCCAGCAGTCAGCCGGGACAGGGGTATGGCTACACCTTC.